The source of this T cell receptor (beta chain) is a study of T cells of healthy individuals. Via MiXCR, TCRdb re-called the 5' RACE reads, giving one row per CDR3 protein. The table has around 98,000 distinct CDR3 sequences, 17% seen once. There are 17 residues in the CDR3. Germline CDR1 is SGDLS and CDR2 is YYNGEE. Germline trimming cut 4 bases from V and 3 bases from J; bases unmatched to any gene: 15. This clonotype was recorded at least ten times. The receptor was derived from a human donor in good health. The chain is built from TRBV9 and TRBJ2-7; TRBD1 aligns across 8 bases. CDR3 in amino acids: CASSLEGYPGQVYEQYF. DNA of the CDR3: TGTGCCAGCAGCTTAGAGGGCTACCCGGGACAGGTCTACGAGCAGTACTTC. The complete variable domain, with remaining parts taken from reference TRBV9 and TRBJ2-7, reads DSGVTQTPKHLITATGQRVTLRCSPRSGDLSVYWYQQSLDQGLQFLIQYYNGEERAKGNILERFSAQQFPDLHSELNLSSLELGDSALYFCASSLEGYPGQVYEQYFGPGTRLTVT.